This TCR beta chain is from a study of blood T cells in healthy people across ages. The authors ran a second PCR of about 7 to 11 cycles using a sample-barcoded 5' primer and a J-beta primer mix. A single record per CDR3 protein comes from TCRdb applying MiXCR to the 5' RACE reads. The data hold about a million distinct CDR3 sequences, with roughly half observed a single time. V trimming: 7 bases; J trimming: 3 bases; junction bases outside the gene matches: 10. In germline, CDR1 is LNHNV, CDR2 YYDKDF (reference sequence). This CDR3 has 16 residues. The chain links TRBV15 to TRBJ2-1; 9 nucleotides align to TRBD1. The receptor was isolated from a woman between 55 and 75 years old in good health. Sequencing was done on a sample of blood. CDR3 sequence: CATTVTGTGYYNEQFF. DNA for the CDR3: TGTGCCACCACCGTAACCGGGACAGGGTACTACAATGAGCAGTTCTTC.